The 17 T cell receptor beta chains listed next were all sequenced from one sample in a study of glioma-infiltrating T cells after dendritic cell vaccination. This table comes from immunoSEQ multiplex PCR, and its TCRdb copy is limited to in-frame clones, with some not included. The data hold about 64,000 clones, with 82% observed a single time. Material: blood, obtained before dendritic cell vaccination. The receptors originated from a human donor with glioblastoma.

This rearrangement joins TRBV7-9 to TRBJ2-7; the match to TRBD2 covers 8 bases. Germline loops: CDR1 SEHNR, CDR2 FQNEAQ (reference sequence). The CDR3 runs 16 residues. Trimming removed 1 base from V and 0 bases from J; junction bases left unmatched: 5. CDR3 amino acids: CASSLVGSGASYEQYF. Written as DNA, the CDR3 is TGTGCCAGCAGCTTAGTGGGTAGCGGGGCCTCCTACGAGCAGTACTTC. The full variable domain, rest sourced from reference TRBV7-9 and TRBJ2-7, is DTGVSQNPRHKITKRGQNVTFRCDPISEHNRLYWYRQTLGQGPEFLTYFQNEAQLEKSRLLSDRFSAERPKGSFSTLEIQRTEQGDSAMYLCASSLVGSGASYEQYFGPGTRLTVT.

The chain is built from TRBV5-4 and TRBJ2-1, with TRBD2 identical over 7 bases. In germline, CDR1 is SGHNT, CDR2 YYREEE (reference sequence). Losses at the gene ends were 0 bases for V and 0 bases for J; bases not matched to a gene: 3. This CDR3 contains 16 residues. As DNA, the CDR3 is TGTGCCAGCAGCTTGGGGGAGGGCAGCTCCTACAATGAGCAGTTCTTC. Translating it yields CASSLGEGSSYNEQFF.

This clone was detected once. The CDR3 is CASSTGTGVVGSNQPQHF. The DNA for the CDR3 is TGTGCCAGCAGCACCGGGACAGGGGTGGTTGGTAGCAATCAGCCCCAGCATTTT. The chain joins TRBV11-2 to TRBJ1-5, with 10 bases aligning to TRBD1. With V trimmed by 5 bases and J by 0 bases, 10 bases remained unmatched. The V gene's germline CDR1 is SGHAT and CDR2 FQNNGV. CDR3 size: 18 residues. Using reference TRBV11-2 and TRBJ1-5 for the parts outside the CDR3, the full variable domain is EAGVAQSPRYKIIEKRQSVAFWCNPISGHATLYWYQQILGQGPKLLIQFQNNGVVDDSQLPKDRFSAERLKGVDSTLKIQPAKLEDSAVYLCASSTGTGVVGSNQPQHFGDGTRLSIL.

CDR3 nucleotides: TGCGCCAGCAGCTGGACCCCCTTGGGACAGGAATACAATGAGCAGTTCTTC. It translates to CASSWTPLGQEYNEQFF. The rearrangement uses TRBV5-1 and TRBJ2-1; 8 positions agree with TRBD1. J lost 4 bases, V lost 3 bases, and 12 bases had no gene match. Germline V gene lookup returns CDR1 SGHRS and CDR2 YFSETQ. The length of the CDR3 is 17 residues.

A single count supports this clone. The chain uses TRBV5-6 and TRBJ2-3, with 8 bases matching TRBD2. V shed 4 bases and J 4 bases; nucleotides not matched to a gene: 8. The CDR3 runs 15 residues. Looked up from germline, CDR1 is SGHDT and CDR2 is YYEEEE. CDR3: CASSPSGGNPDTQYF. For the CDR3, the DNA is TGTGCCAGCAGCCCCTCGGGAGGGAACCCAGATACGCAGTATTTT.

CDR3 nucleotides: TGTGCCAGCAGGGCTTCCTTTGCAGAAAGCGATGGCTACACCTTC. It yields the protein CASRASFAESDGYTF. The gene calls are TRBV6-1 and TRBJ1-2; D unresolved. Germline assignment: CDR1 MNHNS and CDR2 SASEGT. The CDR3 has 15 residues. V lost 6 bases, J lost 6 bases, and 20 bases lay in between.

This clone came up a few times. This chain links TRBV5-1 with TRBJ2-3, with a tentative D call TRBD2 (5 bases). The V end was cut by 4 bases, the J end by 5 bases, with 8 bases between. The CDR3 runs to 12 residues. Per the germline V gene, CDR1 is SGHRS and CDR2 is YFSETQ. The CDR3 DNA reads TGCGCCAGCAGCGTAGAGGGAGATACGCAGTATTTT. Amino acid sequence: CASSVEGDTQYF.

The chain uses TRBV10-2 and TRBJ2-2; TRBD2 might be the D (7 bases). Germline CDR1 is WSHSY and CDR2 is SAAADI. The CDR3 is 13 residues long. Trimming took off 8 bases at V and 7 bases at J, with 14 bases between the two ends. The CDR3 sequence: CASLGGAHGELFF. For the CDR3, the DNA is TGCGCCAGCCTGGGGGGGGCCCACGGGGAGCTGTTTTTT.

This sequence joins TRBV27 and TRBJ2-4; D call uncertain. Trimming pared 3 bases from V and 5 bases from J, leaving 8 bases between. This CDR3 has 13 residues. Looked up from germline, CDR1 is MNHEY and CDR2 is SMNVEV (reference sequence). The CDR3 here is CASSLADENIQYF. Here the CDR3 DNA reads TGTGCCAGCAGTTTGGCGGATGAAAACATTCAGTACTTC.

This clone was seen a handful of times. V is TRBV15 and J is TRBJ1-3; D uncertain. Trimming took off 0 bases at V and 1 base at J, with 7 bases between the two ends. Germline V gene sequence: CDR1 LNHNV, CDR2 YYDKDF (reference sequence). The CDR3 length is 15 residues. CDR3 sequence (DNA): TGTGCCACCAGCAGAGATCGCGGGTCTGGAAACACCATATATTTT. Amino acids: CATSRDRGSGNTIYF.

V and J are TRBV4-2 and TRBJ1-5, with 11 bases fitting TRBD1. V was pared by 3 bases and J by 9 bases, with 7 bases of the junction left unmatched. In germline, CDR1 is LGHNA, CDR2 YNFKEQ. CDR3 length: 15 residues. CDR3 in amino acids: CASSQDHGTGGPQHF. Written as DNA, the CDR3 is TGTGCCAGCAGCCAGGATCATGGGACAGGGGGGCCCCAGCATTTT.

The chain links TRBV5-6 to TRBJ1-1; D is undetermined. There are 15 residues in the CDR3. V gave up 6 bases and J gave up 3 bases, with 18 bases separating them. Per the germline V gene, CDR1 is SGHDT and CDR2 is YYEEEE. In DNA, the CDR3 is TGTGCCAGCACCCACTTTGGGCCAACGGACACTGAAGCTTTCTTT. This translates into CASTHFGPTDTEAFF.

V usage is TRBV5-1 and J usage is TRBJ2-3, with 12 nucleotides matching TRBD2. This CDR3 is built from 16 residues. The J segment lost 0 bases and the V segment lost 7 bases, leaving 6 bases of the junction unmatched. The germline V gene has CDR1 SGHRS and CDR2 YFSETQ. The CDR3 region is CASGLAGIASTDTQYF. CDR3 nucleotide sequence: TGCGCCAGCGGACTAGCGGGGATCGCTAGCACAGATACGCAGTATTTT.

This clone was detected a few times. The chain joins TRBV30 to TRBJ1-2; possibly TRBD1 for D (5 bases). Trimming left V 4 bases short and J 7 bases short, with 19 bases between. Germline V gene lookup returns CDR1 GTSNPN and CDR2 SVGIG (reference sequence). The CDR3 contains 14 residues. The CDR3 bases are TGTGCCTGGACCTCCCCAGGGAAGATTGTTGGCTACACCTTC. Translated, it gives CAWTSPGKIVGYTF.

The chain recombines TRBV6-5 with TRBJ2-3, with TRBD1 matching 9 bases. CDR1 and CDR2 from the germline V gene are MNHEY and SVGAGI. The CDR3 length is 14 residues. After removal of 7 bases from V and 4 bases from J, the junction contained 6 bases not matched to a gene. The CDR3, as DNA: TGTGCCAGCAAGACAGGGGGAGTAGCAGATACGCAGTATTTT. This gives the protein CASKTGGVADTQYF.

This chain connects TRBV5-1 to TRBJ2-7, with D perhaps TRBD1 (5 bases). Trimming took 3 bases from V and 6 from J, leaving 10 bases between them. Germline loops: CDR1 SGHRS, CDR2 YFSETQ. CDR3 length: 12 residues. The CDR3 nucleotides are TGCGCCAGCAGCTCTACAGGTCCCGAGCAGTACTTC. Translating gives CASSSTGPEQYF.

The chain carries TRBV4-1 and TRBJ2-7, with D possibly matching TRBD2 (5 bases). The V gene's germline CDR1 is MGHRA and CDR2 YSYEKL. V lost 3 bases and J lost 3, with 9 bases in between. There are 13 residues in the CDR3. The CDR3 DNA is TGCGCCAGCAGCCAGACTACCTTCTACGAGCAGTACTTC. Amino acid sequence: CASSQTTFYEQYF.